This T cell receptor (beta chain) was retrieved from a study of cytomegalovirus exposure and HLA in healthy donors. General study results and limits: The authors later found most CMV-associated TCR beta chains appeared HLA-restricted. Presence/absence comparisons presumed near-even sequencing depth among donors.

Use of 60 Vbeta and 13 Jbeta primers characterized the PCR. Original handling: Approximately 73 million unique TCR beta chains, some 9.9 million shared, were counted in a later analysis. Profiled with immunoSEQ multiplex PCR; TCRdb holds only in-frame clones, not every one. Clone size and V and J calls were adopted from that table, with D and trimming inferred from the DNA. In the table there are 150,000 to 200,000 clones, 87% of which are singletons. Notes on this clone: Its cognate antigen is unknown.

The sequenced sample consisted of PBMCs. The TCR sequence derives from a boy younger than 10 in good health and CMV-seronegative.

The CDR3 here is CAWSVLAGDLSSYNEQFF. For the CDR3, the DNA is TGTGCCTGGAGTGTTCTAGCGGGAGACCTTAGCTCCTACAATGAGCAGTTCTTC. V gene TRBV30 combines with J gene TRBJ2-1, with 10 bases aligning to TRBD2. Germline V gene lookup returns CDR1 GTSNPN and CDR2 SVGIG (reference sequence). V was clipped by 0 bases and J by 0 bases; unmatched bases: 8. The CDR3 has 18 residues.